One TCR beta chain is described in this entry. Sequencing used immunoSEQ multiplex PCR; TCRdb keeps in-frame clones, though not all of them. The table has some 20,000 clones, about nine tenths seen once. The data are from a study of blood T cell dynamics during melanoma immunotherapy. Study-wide background: First-line therapy was either pembrolizumab or nivolumab with ipilimumab for metastatic melanoma.

Time point of the sample: pre-treatment baseline. Samples come from before therapy and from week 3 after the first blockade cycle. The CDR3 contains 12 residues. In germline, CDR1 is KGHSH, CDR2 LQKENI. Between the trimmed V and J ends, which lost 5 bases and 5 bases, there was a span of 6 bases. The TCR originated in a human donor with melanoma. This sample comprised blood, obtained from a patient treated with checkpoint blockade. This chain connects TRBV18 to TRBJ1-4; D is unclear. CDR3 in DNA: TGTGCCAGCTCAACCTACAATGAAAAACTGTTTTTT. Translating gives CASSTYNEKLFF.